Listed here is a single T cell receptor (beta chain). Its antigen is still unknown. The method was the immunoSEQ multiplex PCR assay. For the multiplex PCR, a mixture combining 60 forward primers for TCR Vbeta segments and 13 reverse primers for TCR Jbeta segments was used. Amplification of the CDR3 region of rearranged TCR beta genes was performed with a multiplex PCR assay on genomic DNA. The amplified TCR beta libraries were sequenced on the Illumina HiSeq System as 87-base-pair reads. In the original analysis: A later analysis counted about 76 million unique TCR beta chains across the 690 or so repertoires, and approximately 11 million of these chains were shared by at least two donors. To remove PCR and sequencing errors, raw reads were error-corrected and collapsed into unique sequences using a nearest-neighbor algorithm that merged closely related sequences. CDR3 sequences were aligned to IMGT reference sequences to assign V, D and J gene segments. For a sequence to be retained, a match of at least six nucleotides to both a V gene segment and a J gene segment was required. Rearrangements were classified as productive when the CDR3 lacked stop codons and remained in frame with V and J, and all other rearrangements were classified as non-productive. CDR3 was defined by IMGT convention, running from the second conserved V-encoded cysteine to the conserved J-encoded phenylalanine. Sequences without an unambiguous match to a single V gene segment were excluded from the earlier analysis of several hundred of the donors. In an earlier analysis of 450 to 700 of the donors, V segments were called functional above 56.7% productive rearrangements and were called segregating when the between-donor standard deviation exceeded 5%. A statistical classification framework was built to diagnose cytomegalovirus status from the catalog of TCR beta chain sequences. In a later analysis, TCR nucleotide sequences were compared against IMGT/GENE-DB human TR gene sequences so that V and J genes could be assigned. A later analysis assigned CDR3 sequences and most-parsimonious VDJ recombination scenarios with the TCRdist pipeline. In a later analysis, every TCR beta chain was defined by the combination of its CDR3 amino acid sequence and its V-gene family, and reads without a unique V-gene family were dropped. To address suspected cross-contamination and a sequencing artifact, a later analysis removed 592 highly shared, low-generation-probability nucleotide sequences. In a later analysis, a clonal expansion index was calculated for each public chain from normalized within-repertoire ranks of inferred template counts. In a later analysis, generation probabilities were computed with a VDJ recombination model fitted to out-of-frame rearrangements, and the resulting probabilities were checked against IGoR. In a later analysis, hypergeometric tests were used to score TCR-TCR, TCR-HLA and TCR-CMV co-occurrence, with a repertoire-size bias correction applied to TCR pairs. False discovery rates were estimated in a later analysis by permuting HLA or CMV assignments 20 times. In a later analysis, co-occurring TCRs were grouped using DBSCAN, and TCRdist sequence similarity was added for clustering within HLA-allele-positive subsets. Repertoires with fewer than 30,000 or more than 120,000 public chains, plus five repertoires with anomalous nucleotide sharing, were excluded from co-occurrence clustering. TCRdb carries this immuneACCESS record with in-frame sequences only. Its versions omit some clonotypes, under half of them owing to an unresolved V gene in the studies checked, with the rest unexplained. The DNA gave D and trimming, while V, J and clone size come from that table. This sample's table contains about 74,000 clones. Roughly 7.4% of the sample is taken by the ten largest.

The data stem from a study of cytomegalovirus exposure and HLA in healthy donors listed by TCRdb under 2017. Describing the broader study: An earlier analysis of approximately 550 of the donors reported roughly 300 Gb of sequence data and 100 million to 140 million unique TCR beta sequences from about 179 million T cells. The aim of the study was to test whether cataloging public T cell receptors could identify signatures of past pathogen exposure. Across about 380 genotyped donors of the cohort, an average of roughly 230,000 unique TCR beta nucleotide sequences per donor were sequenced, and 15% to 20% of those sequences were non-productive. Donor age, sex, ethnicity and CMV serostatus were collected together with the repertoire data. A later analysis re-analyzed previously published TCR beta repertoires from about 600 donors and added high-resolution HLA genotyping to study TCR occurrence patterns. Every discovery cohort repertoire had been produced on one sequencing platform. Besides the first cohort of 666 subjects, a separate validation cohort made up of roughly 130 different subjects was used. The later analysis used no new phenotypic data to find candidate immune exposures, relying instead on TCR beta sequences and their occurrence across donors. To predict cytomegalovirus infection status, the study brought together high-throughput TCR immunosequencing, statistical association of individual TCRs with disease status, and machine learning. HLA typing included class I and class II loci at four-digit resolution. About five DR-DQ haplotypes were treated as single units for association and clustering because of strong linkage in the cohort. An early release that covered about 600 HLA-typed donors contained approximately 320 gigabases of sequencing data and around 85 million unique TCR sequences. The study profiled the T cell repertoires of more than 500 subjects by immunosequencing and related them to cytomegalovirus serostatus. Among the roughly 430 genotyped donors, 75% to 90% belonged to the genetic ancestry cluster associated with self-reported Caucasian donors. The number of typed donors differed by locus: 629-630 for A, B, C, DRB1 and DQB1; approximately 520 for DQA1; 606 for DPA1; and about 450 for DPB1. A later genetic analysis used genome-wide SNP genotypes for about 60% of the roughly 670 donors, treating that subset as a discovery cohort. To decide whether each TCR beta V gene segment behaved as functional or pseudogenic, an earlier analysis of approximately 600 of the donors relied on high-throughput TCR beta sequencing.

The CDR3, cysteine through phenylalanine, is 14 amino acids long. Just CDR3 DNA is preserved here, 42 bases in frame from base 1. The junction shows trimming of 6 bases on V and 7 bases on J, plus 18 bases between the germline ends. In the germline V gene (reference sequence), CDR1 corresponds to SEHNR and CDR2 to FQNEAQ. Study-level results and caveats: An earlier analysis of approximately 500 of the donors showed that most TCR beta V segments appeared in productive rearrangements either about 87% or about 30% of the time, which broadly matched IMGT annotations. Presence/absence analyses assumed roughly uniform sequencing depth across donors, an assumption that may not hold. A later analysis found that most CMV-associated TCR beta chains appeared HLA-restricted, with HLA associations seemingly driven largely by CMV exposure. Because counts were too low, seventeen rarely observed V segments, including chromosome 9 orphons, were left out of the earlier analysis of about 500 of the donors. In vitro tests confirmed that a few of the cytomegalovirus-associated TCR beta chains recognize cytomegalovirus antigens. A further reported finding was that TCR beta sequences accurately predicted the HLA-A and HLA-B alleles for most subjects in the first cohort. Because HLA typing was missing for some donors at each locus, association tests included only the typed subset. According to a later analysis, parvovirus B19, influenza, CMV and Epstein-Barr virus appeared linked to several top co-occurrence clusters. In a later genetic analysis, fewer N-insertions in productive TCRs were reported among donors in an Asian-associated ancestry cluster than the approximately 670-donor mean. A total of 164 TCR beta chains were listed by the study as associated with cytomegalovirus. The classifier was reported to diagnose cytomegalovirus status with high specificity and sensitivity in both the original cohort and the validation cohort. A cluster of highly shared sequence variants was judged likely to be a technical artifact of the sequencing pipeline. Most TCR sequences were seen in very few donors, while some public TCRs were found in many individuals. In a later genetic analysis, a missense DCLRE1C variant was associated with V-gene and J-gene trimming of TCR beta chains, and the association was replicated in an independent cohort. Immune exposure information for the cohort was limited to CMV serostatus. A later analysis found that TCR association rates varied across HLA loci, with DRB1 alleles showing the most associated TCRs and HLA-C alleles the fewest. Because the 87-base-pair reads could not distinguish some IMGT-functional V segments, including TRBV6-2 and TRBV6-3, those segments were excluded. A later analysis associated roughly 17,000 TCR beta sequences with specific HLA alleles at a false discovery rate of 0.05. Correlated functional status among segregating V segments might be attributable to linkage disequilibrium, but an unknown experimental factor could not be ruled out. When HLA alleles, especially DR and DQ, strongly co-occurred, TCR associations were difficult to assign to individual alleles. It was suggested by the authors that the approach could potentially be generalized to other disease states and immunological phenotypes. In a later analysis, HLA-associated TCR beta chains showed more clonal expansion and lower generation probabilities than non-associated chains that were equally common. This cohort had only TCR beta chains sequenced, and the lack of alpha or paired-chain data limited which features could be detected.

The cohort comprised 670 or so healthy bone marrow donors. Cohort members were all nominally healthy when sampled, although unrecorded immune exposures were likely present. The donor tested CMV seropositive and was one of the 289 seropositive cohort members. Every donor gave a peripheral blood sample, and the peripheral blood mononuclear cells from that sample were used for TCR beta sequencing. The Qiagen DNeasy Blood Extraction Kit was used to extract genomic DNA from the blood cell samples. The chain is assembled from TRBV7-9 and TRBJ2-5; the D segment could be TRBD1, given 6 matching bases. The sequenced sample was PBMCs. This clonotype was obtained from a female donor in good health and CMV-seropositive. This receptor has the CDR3 CASSDLPGRGTQYF. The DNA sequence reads TGTGCCAGCAGTGATCTACCGGGCAGGGGGACCCAGTACTTC. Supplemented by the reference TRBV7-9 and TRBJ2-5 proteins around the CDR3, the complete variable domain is DTGVSQNPRHKITKRGQNVTFRCDPISEHNRLYWYRQTLGQGPEFLTYFQNEAQLEKSRLLSDRFSAERPKGSFSTLEIQRTEQGDSAMYLCASSDLPGRGTQYFGPGTRLLVL.